This T cell receptor (beta chain) is from a study of blood T cell repertoires in COVID-19. This table comes from immunoSEQ multiplex PCR, and its TCRdb copy is limited to in-frame clones, with some not included. The table lists roughly 240,000 clones, roughly nine tenths of them singletons, with less than 4% in the top ten. The V gene end was trimmed by 3 bases and the J gene end by 4 bases; junction bases not matched to a gene: 3. Germline CDR1 and CDR2: KGHSH and LQKENI. The CDR3 is 14 residues long. The clonotype was recovered from a man aged 18 to 35 with active or convalescent COVID-19. The chain couples TRBV18 to TRBJ1-1; TRBD1 matches 9 bases. Material for sequencing was peripheral blood. In nucleotides, the CDR3 is TGTGCCAGCTCACCGACAGGGGGGCGCACTGAAGCTTTCTTT. Protein product: CASSPTGGRTEAFF.